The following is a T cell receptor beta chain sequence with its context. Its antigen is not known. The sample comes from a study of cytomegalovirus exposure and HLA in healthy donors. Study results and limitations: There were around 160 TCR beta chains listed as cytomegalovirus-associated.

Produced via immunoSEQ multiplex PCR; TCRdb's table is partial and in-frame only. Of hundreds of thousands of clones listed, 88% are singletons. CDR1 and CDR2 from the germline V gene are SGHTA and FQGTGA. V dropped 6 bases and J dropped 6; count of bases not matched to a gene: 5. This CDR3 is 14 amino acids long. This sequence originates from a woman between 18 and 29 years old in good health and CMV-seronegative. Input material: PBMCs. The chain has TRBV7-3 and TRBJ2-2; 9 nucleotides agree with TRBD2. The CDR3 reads CASSRLAGSGELFF. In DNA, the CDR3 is TGTGCCAGCAGTCGTCTAGCGGGGTCCGGGGAGCTGTTTTTT.